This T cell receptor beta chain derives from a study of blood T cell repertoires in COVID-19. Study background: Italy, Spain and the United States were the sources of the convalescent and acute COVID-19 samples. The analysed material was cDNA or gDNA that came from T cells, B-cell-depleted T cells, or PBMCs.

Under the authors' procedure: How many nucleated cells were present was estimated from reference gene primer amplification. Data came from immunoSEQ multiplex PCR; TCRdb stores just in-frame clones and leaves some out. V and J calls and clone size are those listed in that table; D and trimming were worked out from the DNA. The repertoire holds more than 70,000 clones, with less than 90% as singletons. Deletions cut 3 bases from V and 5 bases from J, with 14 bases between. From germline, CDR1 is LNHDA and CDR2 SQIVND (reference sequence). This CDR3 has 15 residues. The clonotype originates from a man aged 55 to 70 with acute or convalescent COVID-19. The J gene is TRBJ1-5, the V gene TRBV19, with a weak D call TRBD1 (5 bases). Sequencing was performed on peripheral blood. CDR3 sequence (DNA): TGTGCCAGTAGTATTTCCAGGGAAGGGTATCAGCCCCAGCATTTT. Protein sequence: CASSISREGYQPQHF.